This T cell receptor (beta chain) was profiled in a study of PD-L1 blockade in urothelial cancer. Study overall: Males with bladder-origin urothelial cancer made up about 85% of the roughly 29 patients. Blood samples contained a median around 140,000 T cells.

Clones were sequenced by immunoSEQ multiplex PCR, and TCRdb holds only the in-frame ones, with some missing. The table has around 32,000 clones, 75% to 90% seen once. Broader study findings: Tumor-associated clones in blood expanded more at 3 weeks in durable-benefit patients.

Samples spanned pretreatment and treatment, with 1 to 8 time points per patient. This CDR3 is 15 amino acids long. Trimming at V came to 1 base and at J to 2 bases, leaving 4 bases not matched to a gene. Germline loops: CDR1 GTSNPN, CDR2 SVGIG (reference sequence). Concerning this clone: The antigen is undetermined.

The sample in question was PBMCs, obtained around atezolizumab (anti-PD-L1) treatment. This TCR came from a man in his forties or fifties with urothelial cancer. V and J are TRBV30 and TRBJ2-7, with 11 bases matching TRBD1. Written as DNA, the CDR3 is TGTGCCTGGAGTGCTGGGACAGGGGGTACCTACGAGCAGTACTTC. Protein product: CAWSAGTGGTYEQYF.